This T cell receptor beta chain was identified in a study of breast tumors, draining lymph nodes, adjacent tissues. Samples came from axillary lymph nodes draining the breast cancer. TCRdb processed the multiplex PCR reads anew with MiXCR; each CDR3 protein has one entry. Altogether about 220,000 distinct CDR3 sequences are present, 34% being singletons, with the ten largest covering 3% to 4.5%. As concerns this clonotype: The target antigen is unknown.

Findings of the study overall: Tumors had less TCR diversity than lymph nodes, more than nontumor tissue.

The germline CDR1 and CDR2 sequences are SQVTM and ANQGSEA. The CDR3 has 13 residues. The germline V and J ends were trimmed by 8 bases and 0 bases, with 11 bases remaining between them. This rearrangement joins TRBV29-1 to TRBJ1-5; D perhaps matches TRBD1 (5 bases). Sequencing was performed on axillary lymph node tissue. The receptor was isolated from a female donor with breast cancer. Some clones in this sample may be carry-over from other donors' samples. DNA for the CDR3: TGCAGCTTAGGGGAGTATAGCAATCAGCCCCAGCATTTT. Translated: CSLGEYSNQPQHF.